The present T cell receptor beta chain was sequenced within a study of blood T cell repertoires in COVID-19. About the study: There were acute and convalescent COVID-19 samples, and they came from the United States, Italy and Spain. T cells, B-cell-depleted T cells, or PBMCs provided the cDNA or gDNA that served as material.

The CDR3 contains 17 residues. The germline V gene has CDR1 SEHNR and CDR2 FQNEAQ (reference sequence). Donors of Cohort 3 who recovered were those that had two negative PCRs, clearance, or symptom resolution. The repertoire was sequenced with immunoSEQ multiplex PCR; TCRdb's copy has only in-frame clones and lacks some. The table lists about 310,000 clones, around 91% of them singletons. Turning to this clone: A junction end diverges from the germline sequence, so it may reflect a read error.

This rearrangement joins TRBV7-9 to TRBJ2-2, with 9 bases fitting TRBD1. Sequencing input: PBMCs or T cells enriched from blood (not recorded which). The sequence came from a woman aged 40 to 50 who had recovered from COVID-19. Written as DNA, the CDR3 is TGTGCCAGCAGCTTACCCTTTGGACAGGGGAGGACCGGGGAACTGTTTTTT. This sequence encodes CASSLPFGQGRTGELFF.